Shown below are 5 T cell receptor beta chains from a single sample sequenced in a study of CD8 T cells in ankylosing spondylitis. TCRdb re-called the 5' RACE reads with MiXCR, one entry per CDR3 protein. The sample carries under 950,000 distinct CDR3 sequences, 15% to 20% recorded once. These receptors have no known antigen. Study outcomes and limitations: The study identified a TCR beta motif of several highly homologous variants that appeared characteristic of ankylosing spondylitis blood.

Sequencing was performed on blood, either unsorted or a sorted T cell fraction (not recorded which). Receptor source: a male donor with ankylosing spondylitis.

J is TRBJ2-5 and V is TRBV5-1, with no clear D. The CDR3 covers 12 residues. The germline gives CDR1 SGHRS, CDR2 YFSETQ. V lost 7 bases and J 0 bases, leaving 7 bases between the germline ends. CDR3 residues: CASGEDQETQYF. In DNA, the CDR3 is TGCGCCAGCGGCGAAGACCAAGAGACCCAGTACTTC. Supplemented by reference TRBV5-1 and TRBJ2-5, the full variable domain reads KAGVTQTPRYLIKTRGQQVTLSCSPISGHRSVSWYQQTPGQGLQFLFEYFSETQRNKGNFPGRFSGRQFSNSRSEMNVSTLELGDSALYLCASGEDQETQYFGPGTRLLVL.

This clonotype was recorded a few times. The CDR3 nucleotides are TGCAGTGCTAGAGCCGGGACTAGCGGGTCTAGCGAGCAGTACTTC. Translated: CSARAGTSGSSEQYF. V is TRBV20-1 and J is TRBJ2-7; 12 positions match TRBD2. The germline V gene encodes CDR1 DFQATT and CDR2 SNEGSKA (reference sequence). J lost 6 bases, V lost 1 base, and 7 bases had no gene match. The CDR3 is made up of 15 amino acids.

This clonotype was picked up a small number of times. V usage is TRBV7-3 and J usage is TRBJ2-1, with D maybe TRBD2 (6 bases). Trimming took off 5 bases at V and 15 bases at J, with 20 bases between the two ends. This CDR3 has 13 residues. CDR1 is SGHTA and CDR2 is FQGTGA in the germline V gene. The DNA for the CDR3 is TGTGCCAGCAGCCTACCGGACGGGGAGGTACTGTTCTTC. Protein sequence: CASSLPDGEVLFF.

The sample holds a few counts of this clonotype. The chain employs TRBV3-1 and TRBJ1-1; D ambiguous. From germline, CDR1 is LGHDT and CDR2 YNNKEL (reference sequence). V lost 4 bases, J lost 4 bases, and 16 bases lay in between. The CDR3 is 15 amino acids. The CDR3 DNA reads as TGTGCCAGCAGCCGATCGGGTGGAAAGGGCACTGAAGCTTTCTTT. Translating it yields CASSRSGGKGTEAFF.

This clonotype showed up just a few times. The CDR3 nucleotides are TGTGCCAGCAGTTTTCGACCTAATGAAAAACTGTTTTTT. It specifies CASSFRPNEKLFF. The rearrangement links TRBV12-3 or TRBV12-4 to TRBJ1-4; D remains ambiguous. The germline V and J ends were trimmed by 3 bases and 3 bases, with 5 bases remaining between them. CDR3 length: 13 residues.